These T cell receptor beta chains were read from a single sample in a study of CD8 T cells in ankylosing spondylitis. TCRdb processed the 5' RACE reads anew with MiXCR; each CDR3 protein has one entry. This table has 90,000 to 100,000 distinct CDR3 sequences, roughly 8.3% appearing once. Sequenced: blood, either unsorted or a sorted T cell fraction (not recorded which). The origin of the receptors is a male donor with ankylosing spondylitis or in good health (not recorded which). The CDR3 runs from the conserved cysteine through the conserved F or W. A D gene is named only where the DNA matches it firmly. Clone size is not always given. Where it is, it says once, few, many or a class for expanded clones.

clone_size	j_call	v_call	d_call	cdr3_aa	cdr3_nt
many	TRBJ1-3	TRBV5-1	-	CASSLEGGMVSGNTIYF	TGCGCCAGCAGCTTAGAAGGCGGTATGGTCTCTGGAAACACCATATATTTT
many	TRBJ2-7	TRBV10-3	TRBD1	CATSYDRGLVEQYF	TGTGCCACCTCTTATGACAGGGGGCTCGTGGAGCAGTACTTC
many	TRBJ2-2	TRBV12-3/TRBV12-4	TRBD1	CASRKRGQGPTGELFF	TGTGCCAGCAGGAAAAGGGGACAGGGACCCACCGGGGAGCTGTTTTTT
many	TRBJ2-1	TRBV20-1	TRBD2	CSARDRAGLGEQFF	TGCAGTGCTAGAGATCGGGCGGGACTAGGTGAGCAGTTCTTC
few	TRBJ2-1	TRBV7-9	-	CASSPPVVGLSLLF	TGTGCCAGCAGCCCTCCGGTCGTCGGACTATCCCTCCTCTTC
many	TRBJ2-7	TRBV5-1	-	CASTLGGTYEQYF	TGCGCCAGCACCCTTGGGGGCACCTACGAGCAGTACTTC
many	TRBJ2-1	TRBV7-2	TRBD2	CASSGGREYNEQFF	TGTGCCAGCAGCGGCGGGAGGGAATACAATGAGCAGTTCTTC
many	TRBJ2-3	TRBV5-1	TRBD2	CASSLKTSGTAADTQYF	TGCGCCAGCAGCTTGAAAACTAGCGGGACCGCAGCAGATACGCAGTATTTT
many	TRBJ2-2	TRBV25-1	-	CASRQVGELFF	TGTGCCAGCCGCCAAGTCGGGGAGCTGTTTTTT
many	TRBJ2-2	TRBV20-1	-	CSARDVFSDTGELFF	TGCAGTGCTAGAGATGTGTTTTCTGACACCGGGGAGCTGTTTTTT
many	TRBJ1-6	TRBV7-2	-	CASSTRRTANNSPLHF	TGTGCCAGCAGCACCCGGCGGACAGCAAATAATTCACCCCTCCACTTT
-	TRBJ2-2	TRBV5-5	-	CASSATAGGELFF	TGTGCCAGCAGCGCTACTGCAGGGGGGGAGCTGTTTTTT
many	TRBJ1-1	TRBV5-1	-	CASSFSHALSEAFF	TGCGCCAGCAGCTTTTCCCATGCGTTATCCGAAGCTTTCTTT
many	TRBJ1-6	TRBV10-3	TRBD1	CASSTGESPLHF	TGTGCCAGCTCAACAGGGGAATCACCCCTCCACTTT
many	TRBJ2-3	TRBV10-3	TRBD2	CAISETSGVDTQYF	TGTGCCATCAGTGAGACTAGCGGGGTAGATACGCAGTATTTT
many	TRBJ1-1	TRBV12-3/TRBV12-4	-	CASRQEVNTEAFF	TGTGCCAGCCGACAAGAGGTGAACACTGAAGCTTTCTTT
many	TRBJ1-3	TRBV27	-	CASSSDPPGSGNTIYF	TGTGCCAGCAGTTCAGACCCGCCCGGCTCTGGAAACACCATATATTTT
many	TRBJ2-1	TRBV5-1	-	CASSLDGGGNEQFF	TGCGCCAGCAGCTTGGATGGGGGAGGTAATGAGCAGTTCTTC
many	TRBJ2-7	TRBV29-1	-	CSVVREIPYEQYF	TGCAGCGTTGTAAGGGAAATACCCTACGAGCAGTACTTC
many	TRBJ1-2	TRBV29-1	-	CSVEISRQAYTF	TGCAGCGTTGAAATTTCGAGGCAAGCCTACACCTTC
many	TRBJ2-3	TRBV29-1	-	CSVESDTQYF	TGCAGCGTTGAATCAGATACGCAGTATTTT
-	TRBJ2-3	TRBV6-1	-	CASKPGHSIDTQYF	TGTGCCAGCAAACCGGGACATTCTATAGATACGCAGTATTTT
many	TRBJ1-2	TRBV6-2/TRBV6-3	-	CASWNGYGYTF	TGTGCCAGTTGGAACGGCTATGGCTACACCTTC
-	TRBJ1-2	TRBV18	-	CASSPVYRANYGYTF	TGTGCCAGCTCACCAGTCTACAGGGCTAACTATGGCTACACCTTC
many	TRBJ2-5	TRBV12-5	TRBD1	CASGLRDRQETQYF	TGTGCTAGTGGTCTCCGGGACAGGCAAGAGACCCAGTACTTC
many	TRBJ1-3	TRBV20-1	-	CSASSTSGNTIYF	TGCAGTGCTAGTTCCACCTCTGGAAACACCATATATTTT
many	TRBJ1-3	TRBV9	-	CASSDLRGGSGNTIYF	TGTGCCAGCAGTGACCTCCGGGGCGGCTCTGGAAACACCATATATTTT
-	TRBJ1-2	TRBV20-1	-	CSAGDNPSAYGYTF	TGCAGTGCTGGGGACAATCCCTCGGCCTATGGCTACACCTTC
many	TRBJ1-4	TRBV10-3	-	CAISREGIGEKLFF	TGTGCCATCAGTCGAGAAGGGATCGGTGAAAAACTGTTTTTT
many	TRBJ1-5	TRBV20-1	-	CSARDLAGERMALGNQPQHF	TGCAGTGCTAGAGATTTGGCAGGGGAAAGAATGGCCCTGGGCAATCAGCCCCAGCATTTT
few	TRBJ2-7	TRBV5-1	-	CASSFPDALGEQYF	TGCGCCAGCAGCTTCCCGGACGCCTTGGGGGAGCAGTACTTC
many	TRBJ2-3	TRBV5-5	-	CASSFWTEDTQYF	TGTGCCAGCAGCTTCTGGACTGAAGATACGCAGTATTTT
many	TRBJ2-1	TRBV7-8	TRBD2	CASSLVWLAGNEQFF	TGTGCCAGCAGCTTAGTTTGGCTAGCGGGGAATGAGCAGTTCTTC
many	TRBJ2-7	TRBV5-6	TRBD2	CASSPGRTSASIQSYEQYF	TGTGCCAGCAGCCCGGGGAGGACTAGCGCCTCAATCCAATCCTACGAGCAGTACTTC
few	TRBJ1-5	TRBV21-1	-	CASSKSPASEFGSNQPQHF	TGTGCCAGCAGCAAAAGCCCCGCTTCGGAGTTTGGGAGCAATCAGCCCCAGCATTTT
-	TRBJ1-4	TRBV7-6	-	CASTLSWGADEKLFF	TGTGCCAGCACCCTTTCGTGGGGGGCGGATGAAAAACTGTTTTTT